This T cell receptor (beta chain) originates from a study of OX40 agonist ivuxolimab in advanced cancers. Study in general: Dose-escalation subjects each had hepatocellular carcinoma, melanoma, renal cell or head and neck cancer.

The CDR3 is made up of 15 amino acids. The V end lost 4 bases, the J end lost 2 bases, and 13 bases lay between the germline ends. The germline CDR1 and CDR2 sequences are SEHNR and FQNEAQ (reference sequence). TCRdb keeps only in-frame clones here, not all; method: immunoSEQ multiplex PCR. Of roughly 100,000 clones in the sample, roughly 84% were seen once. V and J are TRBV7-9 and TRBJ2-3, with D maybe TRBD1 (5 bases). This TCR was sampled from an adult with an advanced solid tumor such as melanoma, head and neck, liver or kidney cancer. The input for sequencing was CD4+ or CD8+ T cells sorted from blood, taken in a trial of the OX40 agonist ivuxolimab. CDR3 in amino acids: CASSSWTPPTDTQYF. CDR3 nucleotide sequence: TGTGCCAGCAGCTCCTGGACACCCCCCACAGATACGCAGTATTTT.